These T cell receptor beta chains were read from a single sample in a study of T-cell memory formation after mild COVID-19. One entry per CDR3 protein, called by TCRdb with MiXCR from the 5' RACE reads. The sample includes approximately 210,000 distinct CDR3 sequences, 18% of them seen just once. The sample consisted of PBMCs or a T cell subset sorted from them (not recorded which). These receptors were collected from an adult woman who had mild COVID-19 (a few samples of this study predate the infection). Cell type and time point are not known. Both conserved end residues are part of each CDR3. The order of the fields is D gene, V gene, J gene, clone size, CDR3 DNA, CDR3 protein. D genes are given only for firm matches. Only some rows state a clone size, as once, few, many or a class for expanded clones.

D gene: TRBD1; V gene: TRBV5-1; J gene: TRBJ1-2; clone size: few; CDR3 DNA: TGCGCCAGCAGCTTAAACGACAGGGGAATCGGACTTGGCTACACCTTC; CDR3 protein: CASSLNDRGIGLGYTF
D gene: -; V gene: TRBV5-1; J gene: TRBJ2-7; clone size: -; CDR3 DNA: TGCGCCAGCAGCTTAGCCGGGACGGGGGACGAGCAGTACTTC; CDR3 protein: CASSLAGTGDEQYF
D gene: -; V gene: TRBV9; J gene: TRBJ2-3; clone size: many; CDR3 DNA: TGTGCCAGCAGCTTACAATCCCTGTCCACAGATACGCAGTATTTT; CDR3 protein: CASSLQSLSTDTQYF
D gene: TRBD2; V gene: TRBV10-3; J gene: TRBJ2-7; clone size: few; CDR3 DNA: TGTGCCATCAGTCATAGCGGGAGGGCCGGTTTCTACGAGCAGTACTTC; CDR3 protein: CAISHSGRAGFYEQYF
D gene: TRBD1; V gene: TRBV5-1; J gene: TRBJ1-1; clone size: few; CDR3 DNA: TGCGCCAGCAGTACCGGGACAGGGGGCGTCAGGCAAGCTTTCTTT; CDR3 protein: CASSTGTGGVRQAFF
D gene: -; V gene: TRBV4-1; J gene: TRBJ1-5; clone size: few; CDR3 DNA: TGCGCCAGCAGCCCCCGGGGCGTTCAGCCCCAGCATTTT; CDR3 protein: CASSPRGVQPQHF
D gene: -; V gene: TRBV27; J gene: TRBJ1-1; clone size: few; CDR3 DNA: TGTGCCAGCAGTCTAAGGACAGAGGCGGGAGCTTTCTTT; CDR3 protein: CASSLRTEAGAFF
D gene: -; V gene: TRBV5-1; J gene: TRBJ2-2; clone size: few; CDR3 DNA: TGCGCCAGCAGCTTGAGTCGAGGGACCGGGGAGCTGTTTTTT; CDR3 protein: CASSLSRGTGELFF
D gene: -; V gene: TRBV6-6; J gene: TRBJ1-1; clone size: few; CDR3 DNA: TGTGCCAGCAGTTACGGACAGAGGAACACTGAAGCTTTCTTT; CDR3 protein: CASSYGQRNTEAFF
D gene: TRBD1; V gene: TRBV15; J gene: TRBJ2-7; clone size: many; CDR3 DNA: TGTGCCACCAGCAGAGACACGCGGACAGGGGGTGAGCAGTACTTC; CDR3 protein: CATSRDTRTGGEQYF
D gene: TRBD2; V gene: TRBV20-1; J gene: TRBJ2-1; clone size: -; CDR3 DNA: TGCAGTGCTGGACTAGCGGGAGCCAATGAGCAGTTCTTC; CDR3 protein: CSAGLAGANEQFF
D gene: -; V gene: TRBV4-1; J gene: TRBJ1-1; clone size: few; CDR3 DNA: TGCGCCAGCAGCCAAGCCCCTGTTACTTACACTGAAGCTTTCTTT; CDR3 protein: CASSQAPVTYTEAFF
D gene: TRBD1; V gene: TRBV5-1; J gene: TRBJ2-7; clone size: few; CDR3 DNA: TGCGCCAGCAACCCCGGGACAGGGTCCTACGAGCAGTACTTC; CDR3 protein: CASNPGTGSYEQYF
D gene: -; V gene: TRBV7-9; J gene: TRBJ2-7; clone size: -; CDR3 DNA: TGTGCCAGCAGCAACTGGGACGAGCAGTACTTC; CDR3 protein: CASSNWDEQYF
D gene: -; V gene: TRBV12-3/TRBV12-4; J gene: TRBJ2-5; clone size: -; CDR3 DNA: TGTGCCAGCAGTCTCTCACTAGCAGAGACCCAGTACTTC; CDR3 protein: CASSLSLAETQYF
D gene: -; V gene: TRBV4-1; J gene: TRBJ2-5; clone size: few; CDR3 DNA: TGCGCCAGCAGCCAAGGATCAGGAGGGGAGACCCAGTACTTC; CDR3 protein: CASSQGSGGETQYF
D gene: -; V gene: TRBV5-1; J gene: TRBJ2-3; clone size: few; CDR3 DNA: TGCGCCAGCAGCTTGGGGTGGGGCAACACAGATACGCAGTATTTT; CDR3 protein: CASSLGWGNTDTQYF
D gene: -; V gene: TRBV6-6; J gene: TRBJ1-3; clone size: -; CDR3 DNA: TGTGCCAGCAGACCTCAGGGTCAGGGCGGAAACACCATATATTTT; CDR3 protein: CASRPQGQGGNTIYF
D gene: -; V gene: TRBV30; J gene: TRBJ1-1; clone size: few; CDR3 DNA: TGTGCCTGGAGTGTATACCCCCCTTGGACTGAAGCTTTCTTT; CDR3 protein: CAWSVYPPWTEAFF
D gene: -; V gene: TRBV11-2; J gene: TRBJ1-4; clone size: -; CDR3 DNA: TGTGCCAGCAGCTTAGATAGTTCGACTAATGAAAAACTGTTTTTT; CDR3 protein: CASSLDSSTNEKLFF
D gene: TRBD2; V gene: TRBV6-1; J gene: TRBJ2-1; clone size: -; CDR3 DNA: TGTGCCAGCGATCGTGCAGGCGGGAGCTTCTACAATGAGCAGTTCTTC; CDR3 protein: CASDRAGGSFYNEQFF
D gene: TRBD1; V gene: TRBV5-1; J gene: TRBJ2-3; clone size: -; CDR3 DNA: TGCGCCAGCAGCTCCCAGGGAAGGGGGCTCACAGATACGCAGTATTTT; CDR3 protein: CASSSQGRGLTDTQYF
D gene: -; V gene: TRBV5-1; J gene: TRBJ1-1; clone size: few; CDR3 DNA: TGCGCCAGCAGCATTGACGGATGGACTGAAGCTTTCTTT; CDR3 protein: CASSIDGWTEAFF
D gene: -; V gene: TRBV2; J gene: TRBJ1-1; clone size: few; CDR3 DNA: TGTGCCAGCACTGCTGGGACGGGGAACACTGAAGCTTTCTTT; CDR3 protein: CASTAGTGNTEAFF
D gene: TRBD1; V gene: TRBV6-2/TRBV6-3; J gene: TRBJ2-7; clone size: few; CDR3 DNA: TGTGCCAGCAGGTCGGGACAGTTACGTTCCTACGAGCAGTACTTC; CDR3 protein: CASRSGQLRSYEQYF
D gene: -; V gene: TRBV29-1; J gene: TRBJ1-1; clone size: -; CDR3 DNA: TGCAGCTCGCAGAGAAACACTGAAGCTTTCTTT; CDR3 protein: CSSQRNTEAFF
D gene: TRBD2; V gene: TRBV20-1; J gene: TRBJ2-1; clone size: few; CDR3 DNA: TGCAGTGCTTCCGGGACTATCTACAATGAGCAGTTCTTC; CDR3 protein: CSASGTIYNEQFF
D gene: TRBD1; V gene: TRBV4-1; J gene: TRBJ2-7; clone size: few; CDR3 DNA: TGCGCCAGCAGCCATGACAGGGTCTCAGTGAAGCAGTACTTC; CDR3 protein: CASSHDRVSVKQYF
D gene: -; V gene: TRBV4-2; J gene: TRBJ2-3; clone size: -; CDR3 DNA: TGTGCCAGCAGCCCGGGACAACCAACCACAGATACGCAGTATTTT; CDR3 protein: CASSPGQPTTDTQYF
D gene: TRBD2; V gene: TRBV7-2; J gene: TRBJ2-5; clone size: many; CDR3 DNA: TGTGCCAGCAGCCCAACTAGCGGGGCTCAAGAGACCCAGTACTTC; CDR3 protein: CASSPTSGAQETQYF
D gene: TRBD1; V gene: TRBV29-1; J gene: TRBJ1-2; clone size: -; CDR3 DNA: TGCAGCGTAGCCGGGACAGGGGTTGTTAGTGGCTACACCTTC; CDR3 protein: CSVAGTGVVSGYTF
D gene: -; V gene: TRBV7-9; J gene: TRBJ2-1; clone size: -; CDR3 DNA: TGTGCCAGCAGCTTAGGGGGGAACCTTATATACAATGAGCAGTTCTTC; CDR3 protein: CASSLGGNLIYNEQFF
D gene: TRBD1; V gene: TRBV20-1; J gene: TRBJ1-2; clone size: -; CDR3 DNA: TGCAGTGCGAGACAGGGAGTTGACTATGGCTACACCTTC; CDR3 protein: CSARQGVDYGYTF
D gene: -; V gene: TRBV30; J gene: TRBJ1-1; clone size: -; CDR3 DNA: TGTGCCTGGAGTGTACAGGGGAACACTGAAGCTTTCTTT; CDR3 protein: CAWSVQGNTEAFF
D gene: -; V gene: TRBV27; J gene: TRBJ1-1; clone size: few; CDR3 DNA: TGTGCCAGCAGCCTCGGACATCGGGTCACTGAAGCTTTCTTT; CDR3 protein: CASSLGHRVTEAFF
D gene: TRBD2; V gene: TRBV7-9; J gene: TRBJ2-1; clone size: few; CDR3 DNA: TGTGCCAGCAGCCCACAGGGTAGCGGGGGCTCCTACAATGAGCAGTTCTTC; CDR3 protein: CASSPQGSGGSYNEQFF
D gene: -; V gene: TRBV20-1; J gene: TRBJ1-2; clone size: few; CDR3 DNA: TGCAGTGCTATCCTTCCGACAGGAAACTATGGCTACACCTTC; CDR3 protein: CSAILPTGNYGYTF
D gene: -; V gene: TRBV20-1; J gene: TRBJ2-4; clone size: -; CDR3 DNA: TGCAGTGTCCCGGGGCTACACAAAAACATTCAGTACTTC; CDR3 protein: CSVPGLHKNIQYF
D gene: -; V gene: TRBV3-1; J gene: TRBJ2-5; clone size: -; CDR3 DNA: TGTGCCAGCAGCCAACCCTCCGGGAGAAAAGAGACCCAGTACTTC; CDR3 protein: CASSQPSGRKETQYF
D gene: -; V gene: TRBV5-1; J gene: TRBJ2-7; clone size: many; CDR3 DNA: TGCGCCAGCAGCTTTTCCTCCCGCGTTGACGAGCAGTACTTC; CDR3 protein: CASSFSSRVDEQYF
D gene: -; V gene: TRBV29-1; J gene: TRBJ1-1; clone size: many; CDR3 DNA: TGCAGCGTTGAAGATAACACAGGGTTAGCAGCTTTCTTT; CDR3 protein: CSVEDNTGLAAFF
D gene: -; V gene: TRBV12-3/TRBV12-4; J gene: TRBJ2-1; clone size: many; CDR3 DNA: TGTGCCAGCAGTAAAACTAGTTTCGGGGACAATGAGCAGTTCTTC; CDR3 protein: CASSKTSFGDNEQFF
D gene: -; V gene: TRBV16; J gene: TRBJ1-3; clone size: -; CDR3 DNA: TGTGCCAGCAGCCAATCGCTGGGGAATGGAAACACCATATATTTT; CDR3 protein: CASSQSLGNGNTIYF
D gene: -; V gene: TRBV5-1; J gene: TRBJ2-5; clone size: few; CDR3 DNA: TGCGCCAGCAGCTTGGTACCCGGGACCCAACAAGAGACCCAGTACTTC; CDR3 protein: CASSLVPGTQQETQYF
D gene: -; V gene: TRBV20-1; J gene: TRBJ2-3; clone size: many; CDR3 DNA: TGCAGTGCTAGGGAGGGTGCGTCAAGAACAGATACGCAGTATTTT; CDR3 protein: CSAREGASRTDTQYF
D gene: TRBD1; V gene: TRBV15; J gene: TRBJ2-1; clone size: few; CDR3 DNA: TGTGCCACCAGCAGAGCAGGGGGCAATGAGCAGTTCTTC; CDR3 protein: CATSRAGGNEQFF
D gene: TRBD1; V gene: TRBV7-7; J gene: TRBJ2-1; clone size: few; CDR3 DNA: TGTGCTAGCAGCTTAGAGGACAGGGGGCGGCCTGAGCAGTTCTTC; CDR3 protein: CASSLEDRGRPEQFF
D gene: -; V gene: TRBV7-2; J gene: TRBJ1-5; clone size: -; CDR3 DNA: TGTGCCAGCAGCTTCGGACAGCCCTGGGGCAATCAGCCCCAGCATTTT; CDR3 protein: CASSFGQPWGNQPQHF
D gene: -; V gene: TRBV7-8; J gene: TRBJ1-5; clone size: few; CDR3 DNA: TGTGCCAGCAGCTCGCGACCGACGTATACGCCAGGGCAGCCCCAGCATTTT; CDR3 protein: CASSSRPTYTPGQPQHF